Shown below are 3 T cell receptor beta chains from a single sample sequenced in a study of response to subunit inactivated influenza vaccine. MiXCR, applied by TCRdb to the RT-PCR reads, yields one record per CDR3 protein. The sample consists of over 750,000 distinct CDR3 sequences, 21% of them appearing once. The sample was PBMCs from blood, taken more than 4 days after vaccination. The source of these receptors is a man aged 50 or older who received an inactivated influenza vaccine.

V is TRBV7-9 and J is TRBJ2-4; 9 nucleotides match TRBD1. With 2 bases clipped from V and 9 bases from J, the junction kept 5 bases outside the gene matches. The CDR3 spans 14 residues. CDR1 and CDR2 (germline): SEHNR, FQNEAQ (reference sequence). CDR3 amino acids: CASSLPGQGVIQYF. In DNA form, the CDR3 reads TGTGCCAGCAGCTTACCGGGACAGGGCGTCATTCAGTACTTC. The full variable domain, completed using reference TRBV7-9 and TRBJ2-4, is DTGVSQNPRHKITKRGQNVTFRCDPISEHNRLYWYRQTLGQGPEFLTYFQNEAQLEKSRLLSDRFSAERPKGSFSTLEIQRTEQGDSAMYLCASSLPGQGVIQYFGAGTRLSVL.

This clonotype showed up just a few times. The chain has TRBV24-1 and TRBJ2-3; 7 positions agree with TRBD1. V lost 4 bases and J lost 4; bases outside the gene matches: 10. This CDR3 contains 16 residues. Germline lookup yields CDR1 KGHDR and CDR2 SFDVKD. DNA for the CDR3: TGTGCCACCAGTGAGCCCGGGACAGCCCATCCAGATACGCAGTATTTT. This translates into CATSEPGTAHPDTQYF.

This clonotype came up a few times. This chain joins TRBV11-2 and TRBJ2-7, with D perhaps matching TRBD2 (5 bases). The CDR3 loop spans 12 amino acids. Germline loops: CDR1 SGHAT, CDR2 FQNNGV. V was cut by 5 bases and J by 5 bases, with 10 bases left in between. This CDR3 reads CASSVRDDEQYF. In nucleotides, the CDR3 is TGTGCCAGCAGCGTCCGGGATGACGAGCAGTACTTC.